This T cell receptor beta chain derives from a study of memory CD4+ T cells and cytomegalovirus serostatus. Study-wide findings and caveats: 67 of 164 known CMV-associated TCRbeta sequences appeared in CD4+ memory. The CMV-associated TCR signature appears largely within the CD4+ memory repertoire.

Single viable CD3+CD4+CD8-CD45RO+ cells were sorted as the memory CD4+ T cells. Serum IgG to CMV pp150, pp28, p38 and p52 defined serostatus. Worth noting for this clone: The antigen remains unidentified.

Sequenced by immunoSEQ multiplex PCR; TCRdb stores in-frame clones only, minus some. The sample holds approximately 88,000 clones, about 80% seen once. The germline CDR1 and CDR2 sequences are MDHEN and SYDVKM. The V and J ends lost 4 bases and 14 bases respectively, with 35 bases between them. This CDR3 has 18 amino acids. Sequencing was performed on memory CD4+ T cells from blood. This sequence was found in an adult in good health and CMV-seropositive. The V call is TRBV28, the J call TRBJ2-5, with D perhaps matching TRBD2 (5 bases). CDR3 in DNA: TGTGCCAGCAGTTCCCCGGCGGGTGGATTTCTCGTCAGTGAGGCCGCATACTTC. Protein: CASSSPAGGFLVSEAAYF.